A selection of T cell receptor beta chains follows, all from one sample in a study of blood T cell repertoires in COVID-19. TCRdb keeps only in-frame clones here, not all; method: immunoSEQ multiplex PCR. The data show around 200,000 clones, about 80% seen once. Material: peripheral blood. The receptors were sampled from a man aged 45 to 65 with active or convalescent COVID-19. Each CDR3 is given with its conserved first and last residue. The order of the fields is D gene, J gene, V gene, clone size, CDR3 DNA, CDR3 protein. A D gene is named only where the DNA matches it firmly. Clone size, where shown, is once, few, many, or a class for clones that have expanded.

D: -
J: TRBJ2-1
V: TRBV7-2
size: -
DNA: TGTGCCAGCAGCTTAACTGGGGGCCGGCACAATGAGCAGTTCTTC
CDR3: CASSLTGGRHNEQFF

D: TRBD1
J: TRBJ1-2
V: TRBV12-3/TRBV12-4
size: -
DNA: TGTGCCAGCAGCCGACAGGGGAGTAGTGGCTACACCTTC
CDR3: CASSRQGSSGYTF

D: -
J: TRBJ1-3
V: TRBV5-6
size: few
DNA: TGTGCCAGCAGCTTCGGGACATACCTCTCTGGAAACACCATATATTTT
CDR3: CASSFGTYLSGNTIYF

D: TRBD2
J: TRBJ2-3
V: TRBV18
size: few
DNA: TGTGCCAGCTCACTTCAGGGATCGGCCGATAGCGGGGTTAACACAGATACGCAGTATTTT
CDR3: CASSLQGSADSGVNTDTQYF

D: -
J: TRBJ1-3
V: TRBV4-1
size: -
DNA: TGCGCCAGCAGCCAAGGGCCTGGCGGAAACACCATATATTTT
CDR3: CASSQGPGGNTIYF

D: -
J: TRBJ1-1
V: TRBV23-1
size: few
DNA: TGCGCCAGCAGTCCGAAGGGGGGGCGAGGGCTGAGGAACACTGAAGCTTTCTTT
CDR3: CASSPKGGRGLRNTEAFF

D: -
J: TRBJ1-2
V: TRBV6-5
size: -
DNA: TGTGCCAGCCACCGGGGGAGTAATGGCTACACCTTC
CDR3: CASHRGSNGYTF

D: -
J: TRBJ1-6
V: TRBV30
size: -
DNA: TGTGCCTGGAGTGACATCGGGGGGGCCGGTTCACCCCTCCACTTT
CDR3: CAWSDIGGAGSPLHF

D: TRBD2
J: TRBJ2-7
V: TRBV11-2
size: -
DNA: TGTGCCAGCAGCTTAGGGCAACCGGGACTAGCGGAGCAGCAGTACTTC
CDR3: CASSLGQPGLAEQQYF

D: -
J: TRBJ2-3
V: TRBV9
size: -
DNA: TGTGCCAGCAGCACGGAGGGCGGCATCACAAGTACGCAGTATTTT
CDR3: CASSTEGGITSTQYF

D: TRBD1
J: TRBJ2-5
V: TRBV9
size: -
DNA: TGTGCCAGCAGCGTAGAGGCACATCCGGGACAGGGAGAGACCCAGTACTTC
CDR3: CASSVEAHPGQGETQYF

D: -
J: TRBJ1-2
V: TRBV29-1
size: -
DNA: TGCAGCGTTGAAGACAGGGGCGGCGATGGCTACACCTTC
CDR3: CSVEDRGGDGYTF

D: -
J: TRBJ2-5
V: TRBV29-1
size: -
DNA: TGCAGCGTTGTCGGAGAGACCCAGTACTTC
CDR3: CSVVGETQYF

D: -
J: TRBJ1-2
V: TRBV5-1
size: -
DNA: TGCGCCCGCGCGGGGGGGGGCCCGAACTATGGCTACACCTTC
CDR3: CARAGGGPNYGYTF

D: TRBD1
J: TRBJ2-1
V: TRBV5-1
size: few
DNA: TGCGCCAGCAGCTTGGGGGACAGCCTTGAGCAGTTCTTC
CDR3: CASSLGDSLEQFF

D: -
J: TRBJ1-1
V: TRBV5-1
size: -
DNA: TGCGCCAGCAGCGGAACAACGGGGGGCACTGAAGCTTTCTTT
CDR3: CASSGTTGGTEAFF

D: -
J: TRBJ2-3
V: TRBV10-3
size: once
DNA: TGTGCCATCAGTTCTGGGGAGGGGGGCAGCACAGATACGCAGTATTTT
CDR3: CAISSGEGGSTDTQYF

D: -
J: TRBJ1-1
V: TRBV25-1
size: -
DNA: TGTGCCAGCCGAAGAACTACCATGACTGAAGCTTTCTTT
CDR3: CASRRTTMTEAFF

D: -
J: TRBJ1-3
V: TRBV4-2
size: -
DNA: TGTGCCAGCAGGACGGGGGACACCATATATTTT
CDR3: CASRTGDTIYF

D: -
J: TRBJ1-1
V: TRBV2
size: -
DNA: TGTGCCAGCAGTGAACTAACAGCCCATGAATACACTGAAGCTTTCTTT
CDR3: CASSELTAHEYTEAFF

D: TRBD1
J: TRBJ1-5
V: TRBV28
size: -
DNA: TGTGCCAGCAGCCCCGGACAGGCGGGTAGGGCCCAGCATTTT
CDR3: CASSPGQAGRAQHF

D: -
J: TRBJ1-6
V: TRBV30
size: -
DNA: TGTGCCTGGAGTGTACCGGAGGGTTCACCCCTCCACTTT
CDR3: CAWSVPEGSPLHF

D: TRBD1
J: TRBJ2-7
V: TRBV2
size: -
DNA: TGTGCCAGCAGTGTATTTACAGGGGGGAGCGAGCAGTACTTC
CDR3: CASSVFTGGSEQYF

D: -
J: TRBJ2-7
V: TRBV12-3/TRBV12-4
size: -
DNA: TGTGCCAGCAGTTTAGCGGCCCTGGAGCAGTACTTC
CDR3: CASSLAALEQYF

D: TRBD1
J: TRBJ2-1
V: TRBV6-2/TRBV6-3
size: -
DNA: TGTGCCAGCAGTACCACGGGACAGGGTAGGTTCAATGAGCAGTTCTTC
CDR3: CASSTTGQGRFNEQFF

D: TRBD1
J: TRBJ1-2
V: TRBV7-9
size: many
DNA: TGTGCCAGCAGCTTTATGGGGGGACAGGGCGGTTCTGGCTACACCTTC
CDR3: CASSFMGGQGGSGYTF

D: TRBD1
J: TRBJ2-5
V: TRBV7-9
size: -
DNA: TGTGCCAGCAGCTTCAGTTTGGTCACGGGACAGGAGGGAGAGACCCAGTACTTC
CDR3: CASSFSLVTGQEGETQYF

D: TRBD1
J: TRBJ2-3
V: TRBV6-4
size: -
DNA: TGTGCCAGCAGTGACATACAGGGGGCTAGCACAGATACGCAGTATTTT
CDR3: CASSDIQGASTDTQYF

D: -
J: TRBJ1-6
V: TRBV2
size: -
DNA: TGTGCCAGCAGTGGGACAGTCCTAAATTCACCCCTCCACTTT
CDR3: CASSGTVLNSPLHF

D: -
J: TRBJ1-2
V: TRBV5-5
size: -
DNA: TGTGCCAGCAGCTTGGAACCCCAGTATGGCTACACCTTC
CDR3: CASSLEPQYGYTF

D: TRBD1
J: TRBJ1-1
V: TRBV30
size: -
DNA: TGTGCCTGGAGTGTACCGGACAGGGAAGGGTTCGGGGCTTTCTTT
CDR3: CAWSVPDREGFGAFF

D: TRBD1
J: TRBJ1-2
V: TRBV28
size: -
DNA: TGTGCCAGCAGTCCTCCGGGACAGGCTATGGGTGGCTACACCTTC
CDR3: CASSPPGQAMGGYTF

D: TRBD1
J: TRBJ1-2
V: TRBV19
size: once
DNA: TGTGCCAGCGGGGACAGGGATCAGGGTGGCTACACCTTC
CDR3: CASGDRDQGGYTF

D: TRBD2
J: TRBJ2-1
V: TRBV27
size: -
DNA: TGTGCCAGCAGTACGGGACTACTTGAGCAGTTCTTC
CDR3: CASSTGLLEQFF

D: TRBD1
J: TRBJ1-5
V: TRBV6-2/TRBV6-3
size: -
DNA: TGTGCCAGCAGTAGACAGGGGGGAAGCAATCAGCCCCAGCATTTT
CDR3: CASSRQGGSNQPQHF

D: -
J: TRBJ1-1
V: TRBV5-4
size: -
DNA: TGTGCCAGCAGCTTCCCCCCGAGGCGGGGGGCGCGGGGTGTGAACACTGAAGCTTTCTTT
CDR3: CASSFPPRRGARGVNTEAFF

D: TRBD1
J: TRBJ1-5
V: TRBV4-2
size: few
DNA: TGTGCCAGCAGCCAAGCGGCTCAGGGGGCGCGAGTCGGGATGAGGGCCCAGCATTTT
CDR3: CASSQAAQGARVGMRAQHF

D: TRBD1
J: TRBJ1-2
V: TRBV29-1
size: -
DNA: TGCAGCGCCCGGGACAGCGCTAACTATGGCTACACCTTC
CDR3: CSARDSANYGYTF

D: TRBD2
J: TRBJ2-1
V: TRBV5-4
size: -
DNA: TGTGCCAGCAGCTCAATCCGCGGGGGGGCCTACAATGAGCAGTTCTTC
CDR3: CASSSIRGGAYNEQFF

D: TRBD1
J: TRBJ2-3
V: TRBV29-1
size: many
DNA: TGCAGCGGTGGACAGGTGCAGACAGATACGCAGTATTTT
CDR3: CSGGQVQTDTQYF

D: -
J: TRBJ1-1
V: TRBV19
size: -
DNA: TGTGCCAGTAGTACTGGAACAGGGTCAGAAGCTTTCTTT
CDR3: CASSTGTGSEAFF

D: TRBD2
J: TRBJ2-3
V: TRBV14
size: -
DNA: TGTGCCAGCAGCCAAGTGACTAGCCATACGCAGTATTTT
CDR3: CASSQVTSHTQYF

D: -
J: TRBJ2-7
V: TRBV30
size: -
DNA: TGTGCCTGGAGTAATATAGATTACGAGCAGTACTTC
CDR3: CAWSNIDYEQYF

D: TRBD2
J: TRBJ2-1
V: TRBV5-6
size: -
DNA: TGTGCCAGCAGCCCTCCTAGCGGGGCCTACAATGAGCAGTTCTTC
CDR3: CASSPPSGAYNEQFF

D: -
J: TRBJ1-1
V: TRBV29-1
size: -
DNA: TGCAGCCTCCGTGAAGGCGGGAACACTGAAGCTTTCTTT
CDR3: CSLREGGNTEAFF

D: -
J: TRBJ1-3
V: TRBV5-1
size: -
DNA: TGCGCCAGCAGCTGGGGGGACCGACGGAGCTCTGGAAACACCATATATTTT
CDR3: CASSWGDRRSSGNTIYF

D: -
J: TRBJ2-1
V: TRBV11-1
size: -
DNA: TGTGCCAGCAGCTTAGAGAGCAATGAGCAGTTCTTC
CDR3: CASSLESNEQFF

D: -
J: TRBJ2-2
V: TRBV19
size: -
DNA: TGTGCCAGTAGTATTCAGGGTGGAATAGGGGAGCTGTTTTTT
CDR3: CASSIQGGIGELFF

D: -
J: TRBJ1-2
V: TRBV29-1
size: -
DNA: TGCAGCGTTGAGGAGGGGAACTATGGCTACACCTTC
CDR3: CSVEEGNYGYTF

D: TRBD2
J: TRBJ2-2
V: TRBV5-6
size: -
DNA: TGTGCCAGCATCAGACTAGCGGGGGATGTCGGGGAGCTGTTTTTT
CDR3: CASIRLAGDVGELFF

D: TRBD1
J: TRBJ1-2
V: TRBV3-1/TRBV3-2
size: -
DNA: TGTGCCAGCAGCCAAGACGGACAGGTTGCATCCTATGGCTACACCTTC
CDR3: CASSQDGQVASYGYTF

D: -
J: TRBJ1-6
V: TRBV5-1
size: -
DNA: TGCGCCAGCAGCAATCCGGACAGAACCTATAATTCACCCCTCCACTTT
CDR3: CASSNPDRTYNSPLHF

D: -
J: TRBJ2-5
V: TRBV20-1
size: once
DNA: TGCAGTGCCCCCCTAATCGAGACCCAGTACTTC
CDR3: CSAPLIETQYF

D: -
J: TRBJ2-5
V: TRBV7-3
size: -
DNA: TGTGCCAGCAGCCCTGTAGCTAGCCAGGAGACCCAGTACTTC
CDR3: CASSPVASQETQYF

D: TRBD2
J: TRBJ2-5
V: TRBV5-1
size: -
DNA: TGCGCCAGCAGCTCTTCTAGCGGGGGGATCCAAGAGACCCAGTACTTC
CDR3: CASSSSSGGIQETQYF

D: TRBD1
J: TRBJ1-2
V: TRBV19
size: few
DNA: TGTGCCAGTAGTCCTCAAGGACAGGGTAACTATGGCTACACCTTC
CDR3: CASSPQGQGNYGYTF

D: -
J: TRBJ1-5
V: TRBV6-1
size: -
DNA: TGTGCCAGCAGTGCAGCGGTGAGAGGTCAGCCCCAGCATTTT
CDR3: CASSAAVRGQPQHF

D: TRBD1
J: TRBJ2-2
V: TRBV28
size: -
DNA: TGTGCCAGCAGTGATTCCTACAGGGGCTCGTACACCGGGGAGCTGTTTTTT
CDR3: CASSDSYRGSYTGELFF